Reported below is one T cell receptor beta chain. Its antigen target is currently unknown. No quality values exist for individual bases; no much larger clone is one base distant. Receptor amplification or capture employed the immunoSEQ multiplex PCR assay. The multiplex PCR relied on a mix of 60 forward primers for TCR Vbeta segments and 13 reverse primers for TCR Jbeta segments. The CDR3 region of rearranged TCR beta genes was amplified from genomic DNA with a multiplex PCR assay. The Illumina HiSeq System was used to sequence the amplified TCR beta libraries as 87-base-pair reads. In the paper's pipeline: A later analysis counted approximately 84 million unique TCR beta chains across the 550 to 800 repertoires, and 9 million to 14 million of these chains were shared by at least two donors. To remove PCR and sequencing errors, raw reads were error-corrected and collapsed into unique sequences using a nearest-neighbor algorithm that merged closely related sequences. Alignment of CDR3 sequences to IMGT reference sequences was used to assign V, D and J gene segments. For a sequence to be retained, a match of at least six nucleotides was required to both a V gene segment and a J gene segment. Rearrangements were called productive when the CDR3 lacked stop codons and stayed in frame with V and J; all others were non-productive. Following IMGT convention, CDR3 was defined as the stretch from the second conserved V-encoded cysteine to the conserved J-encoded phenylalanine. In an earlier analysis of more than 550 of the donors, sequences lacking an unambiguous match to a single V gene segment were excluded. In an earlier analysis of approximately 590 of the donors, V segments were called functional above 56.7% productive rearrangements and were called segregating when the between-donor standard deviation exceeded 5%. To diagnose cytomegalovirus status from the catalog of TCR beta chain sequences, a statistical classification framework was built. In a later analysis, TCR nucleotide sequences were compared against IMGT/GENE-DB human TR gene sequences so that V and J genes could be assigned. Using the TCRdist pipeline, a later analysis assigned CDR3 sequences along with most-parsimonious VDJ recombination scenarios. In a later analysis, every TCR beta chain was defined by the combination of its CDR3 amino acid sequence and its V-gene family, and reads without a unique V-gene family were dropped. A later analysis removed several hundred highly shared, low-generation-probability nucleotide sequences to deal with suspected cross-contamination and a sequencing artifact. For each public chain, a later analysis derived a clonal expansion index from normalized ranks of inferred template counts within each repertoire. A later analysis computed generation probabilities with a VDJ recombination model fitted to out-of-frame rearrangements, and checked the results against IGoR. In a later analysis, TCR-TCR, TCR-HLA and TCR-CMV co-occurrence was scored with hypergeometric tests, and a repertoire-size bias correction was applied to TCR pairs. A later analysis estimated false discovery rates by permuting HLA or CMV assignments 20 times. A later analysis grouped co-occurring TCRs with DBSCAN, adding TCRdist sequence similarity when clustering within HLA-allele-positive subsets. Repertoires with fewer than 30,000 or more than 120,000 public chains, plus five repertoires with anomalous nucleotide sharing, were excluded from co-occurrence clustering. The clones in this table, taken by TCRdb from immuneACCESS, are in-frame only. Not every clone is retained; where verified, under half of the shortfall comes from an unresolved V gene, and the cause of the rest is unknown. The D gene and trimming were derived from the DNA, and the V and J assignments and clone size from that table. Within this sample are more than 110,000 clones, with roughly three quarters of them counted one time only. The ten most abundant clones make up 4.9% of the sample.

From the cysteine up to the phenylalanine, the CDR3 has a length of 16 residues. Only the CDR3 DNA stays, 48 bases, in frame from base 1. Ends trimmed: V by 5 bases, J by 0 bases; bases unmatched to a gene: 9. From a lookup of the germline V gene, CDR1 and CDR2 are SGHTA and FQGNSA. The sample is drawn from a study of cytomegalovirus exposure and HLA in healthy donors (dated by TCRdb to about 2017). Regarding the complete study: An earlier analysis of some 620 of the donors reported about 260 Gb of sequence data and 117 million unique TCR beta sequences obtained from roughly 180 million T cells. The genetic ancestry cluster associated with self-reported Caucasian donors included around four fifths of the roughly 410 genotyped donors. All discovery cohort repertoires had been generated on a single sequencing platform. HLA typing covered class I and class II loci at four-digit resolution. A later analysis re-examined previously published TCR beta repertoires from 600 to 700 donors and added high-resolution HLA genotyping to investigate patterns of TCR occurrence. The study aimed to test whether cataloging public T cell receptors could reveal signatures of past pathogen exposure. A separate validation cohort of over a hundred different subjects was used in addition to the approximately 640-subject first cohort. To predict cytomegalovirus infection status, the study brought together high-throughput TCR immunosequencing, statistical association of individual TCRs with disease status, and machine learning. The study profiled the T cell repertoires of around 700 subjects by immunosequencing and related them to cytomegalovirus serostatus. A later genetic analysis took genome-wide SNP genotypes for about three fifths of the 666 donors and used that subset as a discovery cohort. The number of typed donors differed by locus: about 629-640 for A, B, C, DRB1 and DQB1; approximately 520 for DQA1; fewer than 610 for DPA1; and roughly 490 for DPB1. Rather than using new phenotypic data, the later analysis identified candidate immune exposures from TCR beta sequences and from how often those sequences occurred across donors. A few DR-DQ haplotypes were handled as single units for association and clustering because linkage in the cohort was strong. Donor age, sex, ethnicity and CMV serostatus were collected together with the repertoire data. Among around 400 genotyped donors of the cohort, an average of 235,054 unique TCR beta nucleotide sequences were sequenced per donor, about a sixth of them non-productive. An early release covering some 640 HLA-typed donors comprised about 310 gigabases of sequencing data and around 86 million unique TCR sequences. An earlier analysis of around 540 of the donors applied high-throughput TCR beta sequencing to assess whether each TCR beta V gene segment acted as functional or pseudogenic.

The cohort consisted of 666 healthy bone marrow donors. All cohort members were sampled while nominally healthy, although unrecorded immune exposures were likely present. The donor tested CMV seronegative, placing the donor among the 352 seronegative members of the cohort. A peripheral blood sample was collected from each donor, and TCR beta sequencing was performed on peripheral blood mononuclear cells. The Qiagen DNeasy Blood Extraction Kit was used to extract genomic DNA from the blood cell samples. What the authors observed across the whole study: In this cohort, only TCR beta chains were sequenced, and detectable features were limited by the absence of alpha or paired-chain data. Because HLA typing was unavailable for some donors at each locus, only the typed subset was used in association tests. Because the 87-base-pair reads could not distinguish some IMGT-functional V segments, including TRBV6-2 and TRBV6-3, those segments were excluded. A cluster of highly shared sequence variants was judged likely to represent a technical artifact of the sequencing pipeline. In both the original and validation cohorts, the classifier was reported to diagnose cytomegalovirus status with high specificity and sensitivity. A later analysis found that TCR association rates varied across HLA loci, with DRB1 alleles showing the most associated TCRs and HLA-C alleles the fewest. While some public TCRs were present in many individuals, most TCR sequences turned up only very rarely across donors. Because counts were too low, seventeen rarely observed V segments, including chromosome 9 orphons, were excluded from the earlier analysis of a few hundred of the donors. In a later analysis, several top co-occurrence clusters were reported to appear linked to parvovirus B19, influenza, CMV and Epstein-Barr virus. Three of the identified cytomegalovirus-associated TCR beta chains were confirmed in vitro to be specific for cytomegalovirus antigens. A further reported finding was that TCR beta sequences accurately predicted the HLA-A and HLA-B alleles for most subjects in the first cohort. Linkage disequilibrium might explain the correlated functional status among segregating V segments, but an unknown experimental factor could not be excluded. Broadly in line with IMGT annotations, most TCR beta V segments showed up in productive rearrangements about 87% or about 30% of the time in an earlier analysis of about 500 of the donors. The study gave a list of about 150 TCR beta chains associated with cytomegalovirus. In a later genetic analysis, a missense DCLRE1C variant was associated with V-gene and J-gene trimming of TCR beta chains, and the association was replicated in an independent cohort. For the cohort, immune exposure information was limited to CMV serostatus. A later analysis associated about 17,000 TCR beta sequences with specific HLA alleles at a false discovery rate of 0.05. In a later analysis, HLA-associated TCR beta chains were found to be more clonally expanded and to have lower generation probabilities than equally common non-associated chains. When HLA alleles, especially DR and DQ, strongly co-occurred, TCR associations were difficult to assign to individual alleles. Presence/absence analyses assumed roughly uniform sequencing depth across donors, an assumption that may not hold. The authors suggested that the approach could potentially be generalized to other disease states and immunological phenotypes. In a later analysis, most CMV-associated TCR beta chains were found to appear HLA-restricted, with HLA associations seemingly driven largely by CMV exposure. A later genetic analysis reported fewer N-insertions in productive TCRs among donors in an Asian-associated ancestry cluster than the roughly 640-donor mean.

The chain was built from TRBV7-2 and TRBJ2-7; the junction holds 8 bases that match TRBD2. The sample comprised PBMCs. This clonotype originated in a woman between 50 and 59 years old in good health and CMV-seronegative. Here the CDR3 is given as CASSVGGLESSYEQYF. The bases read TGTGCCAGCAGCGTAGGGGGACTAGAAAGCTCCTACGAGCAGTACTTC.